The rows below give T cell receptor beta chains drawn from one sample of a study of cytomegalovirus exposure and HLA in healthy donors. TCRdb's table, derived via immunoSEQ multiplex PCR, lists solely in-frame clones and lacks some. The sample totals about 100,000 clones; its top ten clones hold 0.55% to 0.65%. Sequencing was carried out using PBMCs. These TCRs come from a man aged 50 to 59 in good health and CMV-seronegative. The CDR3 runs from the conserved cysteine through the conserved F or W. Each record gives: V gene, J gene, D gene, CDR3 protein, CDR3 DNA. D genes are given only for firm matches.

TRBV6-5	TRBJ2-5	TRBD2	CATTISPGREETQYF	TGTGCCACCACCATTTCGCCGGGGAGGGAAGAGACCCAGTACTTC
TRBV18	TRBJ1-1	-	CASSGALNTEAFF	TGTGCCAGCTCAGGGGCCCTGAACACTGAAGCTTTCTTT
TRBV19	TRBJ1-2	-	CASSTFQGGYGYTF	TGTGCCAGTAGCACCTTTCAAGGGGGCTATGGCTACACCTTC
TRBV2	TRBJ1-4	-	CASSLPGSTNEKLFF	TGTGCCAGCAGTCTCCCAGGGTCAACTAATGAAAAACTGTTTTTT
TRBV18	TRBJ2-3	-	CASSPSGGTDTQYF	TGTGCCAGCTCCCCCTCGGGGGGCACAGATACGCAGTATTTT
TRBV19	TRBJ1-1	TRBD1	CASSRQGVRAEAFF	TGTGCCAGTAGTCGACAGGGGGTTAGGGCTGAAGCTTTCTTT
TRBV4-1	TRBJ1-2	-	CASSLPRGGVDGYTF	TGCGCCAGCAGCCTCCCTCGGGGGGGGGTAGATGGCTACACCTTC
TRBV25-1	TRBJ1-4	-	CASSVSVPREKLFF	TGTGCCAGCAGTGTGTCAGTCCCCCGGGAGAAACTGTTTTTT
TRBV14	TRBJ2-5	-	CASSQAGGRTATQYF	TGTGCCAGCAGCCAAGCCGGGGGGCGAACGGCGACCCAGTACTTC
TRBV5-1	TRBJ1-4	TRBD1	CASSSTGGSTNEKLFF	TGCGCCAGCAGCTCAACAGGGGGCTCAACTAATGAAAAACTGTTTTTT
TRBV6-6	TRBJ2-3	-	CASSPGVAKYSDTQYF	TGTGCCAGCAGTCCCGGGGTGGCTAAATACTCGGATACGCAGTATTTT
TRBV18	TRBJ2-5	TRBD2	CASSPQTTGGGRETQYF	TGTGCCAGCTCACCTCAAACTACCGGCGGGGGGCGAGAGACCCAGTACTTC
TRBV10-3	TRBJ1-1	-	CAISAMTDHTEAFF	TGTGCCATCAGTGCGATGACAGACCACACTGAAGCTTTCTTT
TRBV18	TRBJ2-7	TRBD1	CASSPGDRGNEQYF	TGTGCCAGCTCACCTGGGGACAGGGGCAACGAGCAGTACTTC
TRBV7-9	TRBJ2-5	-	CASSPAAPGETQYF	TGTGCCAGCAGCCCCGCGGCCCCGGGGGAGACCCAGTACTTC
TRBV19	TRBJ1-5	-	CASSIDRSLGLSNQPQHF	TGTGCCAGTAGTATAGATCGGTCCCTGGGCCTCAGCAATCAGCCCCAGCATTTT
TRBV5-1	TRBJ1-2	-	CASSLELAGAGHGYTF	TGCGCCAGCAGCTTGGAGCTCGCAGGGGCTGGGCATGGCTACACCTTC
TRBV5-1	TRBJ1-2	-	CASSLDPRGPDGYTF	TGCGCCAGCAGCTTGGACCCAAGGGGTCCGGATGGCTACACCTTC
TRBV2	TRBJ1-1	TRBD1	CASRGTGNTEAFF	TGTGCCAGCAGGGGGACAGGGAACACTGAAGCTTTCTTT
TRBV6-5	TRBJ1-1	-	CASSPVRNPNTEAFF	TGTGCCAGCAGCCCCGTCAGAAACCCAAACACTGAAGCTTTCTTT
TRBV7-8	TRBJ1-2	-	CASSLNAGLGYTF	TGTGCCAGCAGCTTAAATGCGGGGTTAGGCTACACCTTC
TRBV5-1	TRBJ2-5	TRBD2	CASSSPPRLAEIQETQYF	TGCGCCAGCAGCTCACCGCCCCGACTAGCGGAGATTCAAGAGACCCAGTACTTC
TRBV19	TRBJ1-1	-	CASSITGEAFF	TGTGCCAGTAGTATTACAGGTGAAGCTTTCTTT
TRBV6-1	TRBJ1-3	-	CASSPQGGNTIYF	TGTGCCAGCAGTCCCCAGGGGGGAAACACCATATATTTT
TRBV7-2	TRBJ2-5	TRBD2	CASSQTSGFSEVETQYF	TGTGCCAGCAGCCAGACTAGCGGGTTTTCCGAGGTCGAGACCCAGTACTTC
TRBV7-9	TRBJ2-1	TRBD2	CASLGGVDNEQFF	TGTGCCAGCCTGGGGGGGGTAGACAATGAGCAGTTCTTC
TRBV15	TRBJ1-1	-	CATTRGDGNTEAFF	TGTGCCACCACCCGGGGGGATGGAAACACTGAAGCTTTCTTT